Listed here is a single T cell receptor (beta chain). Its antigen is not known. The sample belongs to a study of T cell responses to AZD1222 COVID-19 vaccine. The study, taken as a whole, reports: Spike-specific TCRs gained breadth and depth after people received two AZD1222 doses. Only five or six individuals given AZD1222 were seropositive at baseline. Reports say nearly half of spike-specific TCRs go after unmutated variant regions. Clonal diversity was possibly underestimated, and the donors were mostly white British, with more females.

Profiled with immunoSEQ multiplex PCR; TCRdb holds only in-frame clones, not every one. The sample includes 100,000 or so clones, about 90% of them seen just once. The source of this sequence is an adult who received the AZD1222 COVID-19 vaccine. Specimen: peripheral blood, collected 28 days after the second AZD1222 dose.

CDR3 amino acids: CASSFGEETQYF. The CDR3 nucleotides are TGTGCCAGCAGCTTCGGAGAAGAGACCCAGTACTTC. V gene TRBV6-6 combines with J gene TRBJ2-5; D uncertain. The germline gives CDR1 MNHNY, CDR2 SVGAGI (reference sequence). Trimming left V 6 bases short and J 3 bases short, with 8 bases between. This CDR3 spans 12 amino acids.